Given below is one TCR beta chain in context. Its specificity is unknown. This specimen belongs to a study of OX40 agonist ivuxolimab in advanced cancers. General study findings and limits: Clonal expansion in partial responders at 0.1-3.0 mg/kg ranked among the lowest.

This CDR3 has 14 amino acids. The V gene's germline CDR1 is MDHEN and CDR2 SYDVKM. V dropped 10 bases and J dropped 10; count of bases not matched to a gene: 14. The data were produced by immunoSEQ multiplex PCR, yet TCRdb's version contains in-frame clones alone and is incomplete. The sample gives under 15,000 clones, 75% to 85% of which show up once; roughly 39% is in the top ten. This receptor was obtained from an adult with an advanced solid tumor such as melanoma, head and neck, liver or kidney cancer. The material sequenced was CD4+ or CD8+ T cells sorted from blood, taken in a trial of the OX40 agonist ivuxolimab. V usage is TRBV28 and J usage is TRBJ2-1; 9 positions match TRBD1. The CDR3 DNA sequence: TGTGCCATCTCAGAACAGGGGGCCGAAAGGGAGCAGTTCTTC. This codes for CAISEQGAEREQFF.